This entry lists 32 T cell receptor beta chains sequenced from one sample in a study of T cell responses to AZD1222 COVID-19 vaccine. The protocol was immunoSEQ multiplex PCR, while the TCRdb copy is restricted to in-frame clones and leaves out a portion. The data contain about 120,000 clones, about nine tenths of them seen just once; the ten biggest clones take up about 7%. Source: peripheral blood, taken on day 0 of AZD1222 vaccination. These receptors originate from an adult in good health.

The rearrangement links TRBV4-3 to TRBJ2-3; D gene unclear. Between the trimmed V and J ends, which lost 3 bases and 2 bases, there was a span of 15 bases. Germline V gene sequence: CDR1 LGHNA, CDR2 YSLEER. The CDR3 is 16 amino acids. CDR3 nucleotides: TGCGCCAGCAGCCACAGTAACAGCTTATCCACAGATACGCAGTATTTT. Its translation is CASSHSNSLSTDTQYF.

This chain uses TRBV20-1 with TRBJ2-7, with unresolved D. CDR1 and CDR2 from the germline V gene are DFQATT and SNEGSKA (reference sequence). V lost 3 bases and J lost 0, with 9 bases in between. This CDR3 comprises 13 residues. CDR3 sequence: CSASTDVSYEQYF. The CDR3, as DNA: TGCAGTGCTAGTACGGACGTCTCCTACGAGCAGTACTTC.

The chain recombines TRBV20-1 with TRBJ2-4; D is possibly TRBD1 (6 bases). The V end lost 3 bases, the J end lost 0 bases, and 9 bases lay between the germline ends. CDR3 length: 14 residues. Germline CDR1 and CDR2: DFQATT and SNEGSKA (reference sequence). The CDR3, as DNA: TGCAGTGCTAGTCAGGGGTCAGCCAAAAACATTCAGTACTTC. This encodes CSASQGSAKNIQYF.

The gene calls are TRBV27 and TRBJ1-3, with 9 bases identical to TRBD1. This CDR3 contains 15 residues. V gave up 2 bases and J gave up 1 base; unmatched junction bases: 0. Germline loops: CDR1 MNHEY, CDR2 SMNVEV (reference sequence). CDR3: CASSLGTGSGNTIYF. The CDR3 nucleotides are TGTGCCAGCAGTTTAGGGACAGGGTCTGGAAACACCATATATTTT.

DNA of the CDR3: TGTGCCAGCAGCGTAGTCAGGGATAGGACCGGGGAGCTGTTTTTT. It is translated as CASSVVRDRTGELFF. The chain couples TRBV9 to TRBJ2-2, with D perhaps matching TRBD1 (5 bases). This CDR3 region has 15 residues. From germline, CDR1 is SGDLS and CDR2 YYNGEE. Trimming removed 0 bases from V and 5 bases from J, with 11 bases in between.

The chain carries TRBV7-2 and TRBJ2-3; D is perhaps TRBD1 (5 bases). Germline values: CDR1 SGHTA, CDR2 FQGNSA. The ends were cut back, 5 bases at V and 5 bases at J, with 8 bases in the middle. This CDR3 comprises 12 residues. The CDR3 here is CASSQQGDTQYF. CDR3 DNA: TGTGCCAGCAGCCAGCAGGGAGATACGCAGTATTTT.

The CDR3 is CASSSEDYEQYF. The CDR3 coding sequence is TGTGCCAGCAGCAGTGAGGACTACGAGCAGTACTTC. The chain recombines TRBV9 with TRBJ2-7; no definite D call. V was shortened by 4 bases and J by 3 bases, with 8 bases between the two germline ends. Germline-derived CDR1 and CDR2 are SGDLS and YYNGEE. This CDR3 region has 12 residues.

The rearrangement links TRBV9 to TRBJ2-6; D is possibly TRBD2 (7 bases). Germline CDR1 SGDLS, CDR2 YYNGEE. Trimming took 3 bases from V and 4 from J, leaving 11 bases between them. The CDR3 is made up of 15 amino acids. CDR3 residues: CASSEGGTGANVLTF. CDR3 bases: TGTGCCAGCAGCGAGGGGGGGACCGGGGCCAACGTCCTGACTTTC. Supplemented by reference TRBV9 and TRBJ2-6, the full variable domain reads DSGVTQTPKHLITATGQRVTLRCSPRSGDLSVYWYQQSLDQGLQFLIQYYNGEERAKGNILERFSAQQFPDLHSELNLSSLELGDSALYFCASSEGGTGANVLTFGAGSRLTVL.

This chain uses TRBV6-1 with TRBJ1-2; 12 bases are a match to TRBD1. Germline CDR1 reads MNHNS; CDR2 reads SASEGT. The length of the CDR3 is 16 residues. J gave up 8 bases and V 3 bases, and 10 bases lay outside the gene matches. The CDR3 spells CASSDSLGQGARGYTF. DNA for the CDR3: TGTGCCAGCAGTGATTCTCTGGGACAGGGGGCGCGAGGCTACACCTTC.

This clone came up once. The rearrangement links TRBV18 to TRBJ2-3; D perhaps matches TRBD1 (6 bases). CDR1 is KGHSH and CDR2 is LQKENI in the germline V gene. Trimming took 1 base from V and 0 from J, leaving 8 bases between them. The CDR3 has 15 residues. The CDR3 is CASSPRDTSTDTQYF. In DNA, the CDR3 is TGTGCCAGCTCACCACGGGACACTAGCACAGATACGCAGTATTTT.

The V gene is TRBV9, the J gene TRBJ2-7; 12 bases align to TRBD1. This CDR3 has 15 amino acids. Losses at the gene ends were 3 bases for V and 3 bases for J; bases not matched to a gene: 4. Germline loops: CDR1 SGDLS, CDR2 YYNGEE. This CDR3 reads CASSAGTGGYYEQYF. The CDR3 DNA is TGTGCCAGCAGCGCCGGGACAGGGGGCTACTACGAGCAGTACTTC.

Here the CDR3 DNA reads TGTGCCAGCAGTTCCCCCCGGACCGAGTATAATTCACCCCTCCACTTT. This gives the protein CASSSPRTEYNSPLHF. This chain connects TRBV28 to TRBJ1-6, with D hard to call. Looked up from germline, CDR1 is MDHEN and CDR2 is SYDVKM. The CDR3 consists of 16 residues. V was cut by 4 bases and J by 4 bases, with 14 bases left in between.

This chain connects TRBV7-9 to TRBJ1-4; no definite D call. Trimming stripped 7 bases from V and 5 bases from J, with 14 bases between. The CDR3 totals 14 residues. From germline, CDR1 is SEHNR and CDR2 FQNEAQ (reference sequence). CDR3 sequence (DNA): TGTGCCAGCATGGCCGGGAGGGAGAATGAAAAACTGTTTTTT. This sequence encodes CASMAGRENEKLFF.

The rearrangement uses TRBV4-1 and TRBJ1-4, with 7 bases aligning to TRBD1. Unmatched junction bases numbered 10, after V lost 1 base and J lost 8 bases. From germline, CDR1 is MGHRA and CDR2 YSYEKL. The CDR3 runs to 16 residues. The CDR3 sequence is CASSQGGQAVREKLFF. DNA of the CDR3: TGCGCCAGCAGCCAAGGAGGACAGGCCGTTCGAGAAAAACTGTTTTTT.

This chain links TRBV5-6 with TRBJ2-7; tentative D call: TRBD2 (6 bases). The length of the CDR3 is 15 residues. Germline V CDR1 and CDR2: SGHDT, YYEEEE. V lost 7 bases to trimming and J lost 2 bases, with 19 bases between them. The DNA for the CDR3 is TGTGCCAGCGGAGGGGATGAGGACGGGGCCTACGAGCAGTACTTC. Residues: CASGGDEDGAYEQYF.

The chain carries TRBV6-5 and TRBJ2-7; D might be TRBD1 or TRBD2, each matching 5 bases. This CDR3 is built from 13 residues. In germline, CDR1 is MNHEY, CDR2 SVGAGI. Trimming removed 6 bases from V and 3 bases from J, with 12 bases in between. This CDR3 reads CASSSGHHYEQYF. CDR3 coding DNA: TGTGCCAGCAGCAGCGGACACCACTACGAGCAGTACTTC.

The chain links TRBV6-5 to TRBJ1-2; tentatively, D is TRBD1 (5 bases). Germline V CDR1 and CDR2: MNHEY, SVGAGI. V gave up 7 bases and J gave up 2 bases, with 14 bases separating them. The CDR3 is 14 amino acids. The chain's CDR3 is CASTDSDRNYGYTF. CDR3 DNA sequence: TGTGCCAGCACCGATAGTGACAGAAACTATGGCTACACCTTC.

V usage is TRBV6-2 or TRBV6-3 and J usage is TRBJ2-1; D not resolved. Germline CDR1 is MNHEY and CDR2 is SVGEGT. The CDR3 is 13 residues long. V lost 2 bases and J lost 9, with 11 bases in between. CDR3 residues: CASSYMGIAEQFF. For the CDR3, the DNA is TGTGCCAGCAGTTACATGGGGATAGCTGAGCAGTTCTTC.

The chain carries TRBV7-9 and TRBJ2-5; D possibly corresponds to TRBD2 (6 bases). The CDR3 covers 14 residues. Trimming took 1 base from V and 5 from J, leaving 11 bases between them. Germline-derived CDR1 and CDR2 are SEHNR and FQNEAQ (reference sequence). CDR3 nucleotides: TGTGCCAGCAGCTTAGACGGGGGAGTGGAGACCCAGTACTTC. This translates into CASSLDGGVETQYF.

J is TRBJ1-2 and V is TRBV4-3; a possible D gene is TRBD1 (6 bases). The CDR3 covers 12 residues. CDR1 is LGHNA, CDR2 YSLEER, per germline. V gave up 4 bases and J gave up 6 bases, with 9 bases separating them. This CDR3 reads CASSLRGDGYTF. In nucleotides, the CDR3 is TGCGCCAGCAGCCTCAGGGGTGATGGCTACACCTTC.

The chain carries TRBV9 and TRBJ1-2; D may be TRBD1 (5 bases). The CDR3 length is 13 residues. Germline V lookup: CDR1 SGDLS, CDR2 YYNGEE. V lost 3 bases and J 4 bases, leaving 10 bases between the germline ends. The DNA of the CDR3 is TGTGCCAGCAGCGAGGGGCAGACCTATGGCTACACCTTC. It translates to CASSEGQTYGYTF.

The gene calls are TRBV18 and TRBJ1-1, with TRBD1 matching 8 bases. The CDR3 runs to 14 residues. V shed 6 bases, J shed 5 bases, and the junction held 8 bases outside the gene matches. From germline, CDR1 is KGHSH and CDR2 LQKENI. CDR3 region: CASSRGQGQTEAFF. The CDR3 DNA reads TGTGCCAGCTCCAGGGGGCAGGGTCAGACTGAAGCTTTCTTT.

Only a few counts were recorded for this clone. Other DNA sequences in the same sample also yield this CDR3. The chain is built from TRBV6-1 and TRBJ2-5, with TRBD2 identical over 11 bases. Germline-derived CDR1 and CDR2 are MNHNS and SASEGT. This CDR3 is built from 15 residues. Germline trimming cut 2 bases from V and 1 base from J; bases unmatched to any gene: 0. CDR3 loop: CASSELAGGQETQYF. DNA for the CDR3: TGTGCCAGCAGTGAACTAGCGGGGGGCCAAGAGACCCAGTACTTC.

This sequence joins TRBV27 and TRBJ2-2; 8 bases map to TRBD1. Looked up from germline, CDR1 is MNHEY and CDR2 is SMNVEV (reference sequence). The trim removed 6 bases at V and 2 bases at J, leaving 5 bases unmatched. The CDR3 is 15 amino acids. Here the CDR3 reads CASREGQGNTGELFF. Written as DNA, the CDR3 is TGTGCCAGCAGGGAAGGACAGGGAAACACCGGGGAGCTGTTTTTT.

This sequence joins TRBV7-2 and TRBJ1-2, with 7 positions matching TRBD1. V shed 1 base and J 8 bases; nucleotides not matched to a gene: 10. Germline V gene lookup returns CDR1 SGHTA and CDR2 FQGNSA. CDR3 size: 15 residues. The CDR3 DNA is TGTGCCAGCAGCTTAGAGAGACAGGGAGCGACGGGCTACACCTTC. Residues: CASSLERQGATGYTF.

This chain joins TRBV18 and TRBJ1-6, with D possibly TRBD1 on 6 matching bases. The germline gives CDR1 KGHSH, CDR2 LQKENI. V lost 4 bases, J lost 8 bases, and 12 bases lay in between. The CDR3 has 14 residues. Here the CDR3 reads CASSQDSFDSPLHF. CDR3 bases: TGTGCCAGCTCACAGGACAGTTTCGATTCACCCCTCCACTTT.

The chain uses TRBV6-2 or TRBV6-3 and TRBJ2-5, with D unclear. Germline loops: CDR1 MNHEY, CDR2 SVGEGT. V gave up 2 bases and J gave up 4 bases, with 20 bases separating them. The CDR3 length is 17 residues. The CDR3 bases are TGTGCCAGCAGTTACGGCAGCCAGTTAGGTTCTCGAGAGACCCAGTACTTC. Its translation is CASSYGSQLGSRETQYF.

Only a few counts were recorded for this clone. The chain is built from TRBV4-1 and TRBJ1-4; 10 bases agree with TRBD1. The CDR3 runs 14 residues. The junction had 5 bases not matched to a gene; V was cut back by 6 bases and J by 7 bases. In germline, CDR1 is MGHRA, CDR2 YSYEKL. CDR3 nucleotides: TGCGCCAGCAGTCCCGGGACAGGGGCTGAAAAACTGTTTTTT. Translation: CASSPGTGAEKLFF.

In DNA, the CDR3 is TGTGCCAGTGAGGGGGACCACAATGAGCAGTTCTTC. Its protein is CASEGDHNEQFF. V and J are TRBV6-5 and TRBJ2-1; D is perhaps TRBD1 (6 bases). V was shortened by 9 bases and J by 5 bases, with 11 bases between the two germline ends. The CDR3 totals 12 residues. Germline V gene sequence: CDR1 MNHEY, CDR2 SVGAGI.

In this sample, this clone turned up once. This chain connects TRBV7-9 to TRBJ2-3; TRBD2 aligns across 11 bases. From germline, CDR1 is SEHNR and CDR2 FQNEAQ (reference sequence). The CDR3 runs 15 residues. V lost 5 bases to trimming and J lost 0 bases; unmatched junction nucleotides: 1. CDR3 bases: TGTGCCAGCAGCGGGACTAGCGGTAGCACAGATACGCAGTATTTT. Its protein product is CASSGTSGSTDTQYF.

J is TRBJ1-1 and V is TRBV11-2, with 7 bases matching TRBD1. This CDR3 spans 15 amino acids. Germline trimming cut 5 bases from V and 6 bases from J; bases unmatched to any gene: 12. Per the germline V gene, CDR1 is SGHAT and CDR2 is FQNNGV. The CDR3 sequence is CASSVYTGVGAEAFF. Here the CDR3 DNA reads TGTGCCAGCAGCGTTTATACAGGGGTTGGGGCTGAAGCTTTCTTT. Full variable domain (outside the CDR3, taken from reference TRBV11-2 and TRBJ1-1): EAGVAQSPRYKIIEKRQSVAFWCNPISGHATLYWYQQILGQGPKLLIQFQNNGVVDDSQLPKDRFSAERLKGVDSTLKIQPAKLEDSAVYLCASSVYTGVGAEAFFGQGTRLTVV.

The J gene is TRBJ1-6, the V gene TRBV27; D is unresolved. The ends were cut back, 7 bases at V and 0 bases at J, with 10 bases in the middle. This CDR3 contains 15 residues. Looked up from germline, CDR1 is MNHEY and CDR2 is SMNVEV (reference sequence). Here the CDR3 reads CASTLGGSYNSPLHF. The DNA of the CDR3 is TGTGCCAGCACCCTCGGAGGCTCCTATAATTCACCCCTCCACTTT.